Shown below are 19 T cell receptor beta chains from a single sample sequenced in a study of regulatory T cells in long-lasting Graves disease. As to time point: newly diagnosed GD, antithyroid drugs for less than 3 months. PBMC RNA was the source of the TCR library. HTBI primers from iRepertoire and Arm-PCR of CDR3 regions yielded the TCR beta libraries. MiXCR, applied by TCRdb to the multiplex PCR reads, yields one record per CDR3 protein. The table lists roughly 610,000 distinct CDR3 sequences, roughly 15% of them singletons. The sample also formed part of further work on T cells in Graves' hyperthyroidism and ophthalmopathy.

The sequencing here drew on peripheral blood mononuclear cells (PBMCs), taken at new diagnosis, from a patient treated with antithyroid drugs. The receptors were gathered from a woman aged 25-40 years with Graves disease.

This clonotype has only a few counts. The chain links TRBV19 to TRBJ1-2; tentatively, D is TRBD1 (5 bases). Germline V lookup: CDR1 LNHDA, CDR2 SQIVND (reference sequence). V dropped 5 bases and J dropped 4 bases, with 14 bases sitting between them. The CDR3 sequence is 14 residues long. CDR3 protein: CASSPQTVGYGYTF. In nucleotides, the CDR3 is TGTGCCAGTAGTCCCCAGACAGTGGGCTATGGCTACACCTTC. Together with reference TRBV19 and TRBJ1-2, the CDR3 gives the full variable domain: DGGITQSPKYLFRKEGQNVTLSCEQNLNHDAMYWYRQDPGQGLRLIYYSQIVNDFQKGDIAEGYSVSREKKESFPLTVTSAQKNPTAFYLCASSPQTVGYGYTFGSGTRLTVV.

This clonotype was counted only a few times. The chain couples TRBV19 to TRBJ2-1; D is perhaps TRBD1 (5 bases). CDR3 length: 14 residues. The V and J ends lost 3 bases and 4 bases respectively, with 10 bases between them. The germline V gene encodes CDR1 LNHDA and CDR2 SQIVND (reference sequence). In DNA, the CDR3 is TGTGCCAGTAGTATGGGGCTGGAGTACAATGAGCAGTTCTTC. Encoded protein: CASSMGLEYNEQFF.

This clonotype was counted at least ten times. The V call is TRBV7-9, the J call TRBJ2-3; 12 bases map to TRBD2. The CDR3 consists of 17 residues. J gave up 2 bases and V 5 bases, and 8 bases lay outside the gene matches. Germline CDR1 and CDR2: SEHNR and FQNEAQ (reference sequence). The CDR3 protein is CASSTPGLAGITDTQYF. The CDR3 nucleotides are TGTGCCAGCAGCACACCCGGACTAGCGGGAATCACAGATACGCAGTATTTT. Together with reference TRBV7-9 and TRBJ2-3, the CDR3 gives the full variable domain: DTGVSQNPRHKITKRGQNVTFRCDPISEHNRLYWYRQTLGQGPEFLTYFQNEAQLEKSRLLSDRFSAERPKGSFSTLEIQRTEQGDSAMYLCASSTPGLAGITDTQYFGPGTRLTVL.

This clonotype was observed at least ten times. V gene TRBV28 combines with J gene TRBJ1-6; the match to TRBD1 covers 8 bases. Germline CDR1 MDHEN, CDR2 SYDVKM. The CDR3 runs to 13 residues. V lost 6 bases, J lost 9 bases, and 4 bases stayed unmatched. The CDR3 nucleotides read TGTGCCAGCAGGGGACAGGAGCTTTCACCCCTCCACTTT. It codes for CASRGQELSPLHF.

This clonotype was found a few times. A read error may produce the germline difference seen at one junction end. This CDR3 is CAGSLWLGTKEQYF. Here the CDR3 DNA reads TGTGCCGGCAGTTTATGGCTCGGGACCAAGGAGCAGTACTTC. The chain links TRBV28 to TRBJ2-7; the D gene could be TRBD1 or TRBD2 (5 bases each). In germline, CDR1 is MDHEN, CDR2 SYDVKM. The CDR3 contains 14 residues.

This clonotype has a handful of counts. This rearrangement joins TRBV5-1 to TRBJ2-6; the D gene is possibly TRBD1 (6 bases). V was clipped by 3 bases and J by 1 base, with 8 bases between them. The length of the CDR3 is 15 residues. Germline V CDR1 and CDR2: SGHRS, YFSETQ. This CDR3 is CASSYQGSGANVLTF. The CDR3, as DNA: TGCGCCAGCAGCTATCAGGGGTCTGGGGCCAACGTCCTGACTTTC.

This clonotype has a count of ten or more. The CDR3 region is CASSSPGYGNTIYF. CDR3 DNA sequence: TGTGCCAGCAGCTCCCCCGGGTACGGAAACACCATATATTTT. The chain links TRBV7-2 to TRBJ1-3; no firm D call. V lost 4 bases and J lost 4, with 11 bases in between. Germline CDR1 is SGHTA and CDR2 is FQGNSA. The CDR3 has 14 residues.

The rearrangement links TRBV5-1 to TRBJ2-7; 12 bases match TRBD2. CDR1 and CDR2 from the germline V gene are SGHRS and YFSETQ. CDR3 length equals 21 residues. The trim removed 2 bases at V and 2 bases at J, leaving 20 bases unmatched. CDR3 sequence reads: CASSFQGVQTSGSKSPYEQYF. DNA for the CDR3: TGCGCCAGCAGCTTCCAGGGAGTGCAGACTAGCGGGAGTAAGTCCCCCTACGAGCAGTACTTC.

The chain combines TRBV24-1 with TRBJ1-1; D might be TRBD1 (5 bases). Germline V gene data show CDR1 as KGHDR and CDR2 as SFDVKD. This CDR3 spans 20 amino acids. The V end lost 7 bases, the J end lost 4 bases, and 33 bases lay between the germline ends. CDR3 nucleotide sequence: TGTGCCACCAGCGACCAACACCGCGGGGACGGCGCTTTTCCCCCCACTGAAGCTTTCTTT. This sequence encodes CATSDQHRGDGAFPPTEAFF.

The sample holds many counts of this clonotype. V and J are TRBV18 and TRBJ2-1, with D perhaps matching TRBD1 (5 bases). Trimming removed 4 bases at V and 9 bases at J, with 16 bases between. Germline CDR1 KGHSH, CDR2 LQKENI. The CDR3 totals 14 residues. In nucleotides, the CDR3 is TGTGCCAGCTCACTAAAGGAACAGGAACGTGAGCAGTTCTTC. It specifies CASSLKEQEREQFF.

This clonotype was recorded at least ten times. The rearrangement links TRBV30 to TRBJ1-1, with D possibly matching TRBD1 (5 bases). Germline-derived CDR1 and CDR2 are GTSNPN and SVGIG (reference sequence). CDR3 length equals 13 residues. Trimming stripped 0 bases from V and 5 bases from J, with 10 bases between. The chain's CDR3 is CAWSVGSGTEAFF. The CDR3 DNA is TGTGCCTGGAGTGTTGGATCAGGGACTGAAGCTTTCTTT. Drawing the rest from reference TRBV30 and TRBJ1-1, the complete variable domain is SQTIHQWPATLVQPVGSPLSLECTVEGTSNPNLYWYRQAAGRGLQLLFYSVGIGQISSEVPQNLSASRPQDRQFILSSKKLLLSDSGFYLCAWSVGSGTEAFFGQGTRLTVV.

In this sample, this clonotype turned up many times. The junction differs from germline at one of its ends, possibly a read error. The CDR3 protein is CASSYYRGLNIGELFF. The CDR3, as DNA: TGTGCCAGTTCCTACTACAGGGGCCTCAACATCGGGGAGCTGTTTTTT. The chain couples TRBV7-9 to TRBJ2-2; TRBD1 agrees at 7 bases. The germline V gene encodes CDR1 SEHNR and CDR2 FQNEAQ (reference sequence). The CDR3 runs to 16 residues.

This clonotype occurred many times. This chain connects TRBV6-2 or TRBV6-3 to TRBJ1-5; 7 positions agree with TRBD1. The CDR3 length is 14 residues. With V trimmed by 7 bases and J by 1 base, 4 bases remained unmatched. CDR1 and CDR2 (germline): MNHEY, SVGEGT. This CDR3 reads CASNSGGSNQPQHF. The CDR3 region has the DNA TGTGCCAGCAACTCAGGGGGGAGCAATCAGCCCCAGCATTTT.

This clonotype was observed at least ten times. J is TRBJ2-3 and V is TRBV28; D may be TRBD1 (7 bases). The ends were cut back, 5 bases at V and 5 bases at J, with 14 bases in the middle. CDR1 MDHEN and CDR2 SYDVKM come from the germline V gene. CDR3 length: 14 residues. CDR3 amino acids: CASSRPQGGDTQYF. The CDR3 bases are TGTGCCAGCAGTCGTCCTCAGGGGGGAGATACGCAGTATTTT. The full variable domain, in which reference TRBV28 and TRBJ2-3 provide the parts outside the CDR3, is DVKVTQSSRYLVKRTGEKVFLECVQDMDHENMFWYRQDPGLGLRLIYFSYDVKMKEKGDIPEGYSVSREKKERFSLILESASTNQTSMYLCASSRPQGGDTQYFGPGTRLTVL.

This clonotype was observed a handful of times. One end of the junction varies from germline; a read error may be responsible. The rearrangement joins TRBV5-1 to TRBJ1-1; perhaps TRBD1 as D (5 bases). Germline lookup yields CDR1 SGHRS and CDR2 YFSETQ. The CDR3 runs to 14 residues. The DNA of the CDR3 is TGTGCCAGCAGCTTTGAGGGGCTGAGCACTGAAGCTTTCTTT. It specifies CASSFEGLSTEAFF. Looking up the rest from reference TRBV5-1 and TRBJ1-1 gives the full variable domain: KAGVTQTPRYLIKTRGQQVTLSCSPISGHRSVSWYQQTPGQGLQFLFEYFSETQRNKGNFPGRFSGRQFSNSRSEMNVSTLELGDSALYLCASSFEGLSTEAFFGQGTRLTVV.

In this sample, this clonotype turned up many times. The rearrangement joins TRBV7-2 to TRBJ2-5; D remains unclear. V dropped 4 bases and J dropped 2 bases, with 8 bases sitting between them. The CDR3 length is 13 residues. From germline, CDR1 is SGHTA and CDR2 FQGNSA. The CDR3 here is CASSYGVQETQYF. CDR3 DNA: TGTGCCAGCAGCTACGGAGTTCAAGAGACCCAGTACTTC. The whole variable domain, filled in from reference TRBV7-2 and TRBJ2-5, reads GAGVSQSPSNKVTEKGKDVELRCDPISGHTALYWYRQSLGQGLEFLIYFQGNSAPDKSGLPSDRFSAERTGGSVSTLTIQRTQQEDSAVYLCASSYGVQETQYFGPGTRLLVL.

In DNA form, the CDR3 reads TGTGCCAGTAGTATCGGCAGTGAAAATTCACCCCTCCACTTT. Its protein product is CASSIGSENSPLHF. The rearrangement joins TRBV19 to TRBJ1-6; D is uncertain. CDR1 is LNHDA and CDR2 is SQIVND in the germline V gene (reference sequence). The CDR3 runs 14 residues. The V end was cut by 3 bases, the J end by 7 bases, with 10 bases between. Full variable domain (rest looked up from reference TRBV19 and TRBJ1-6): DGGITQSPKYLFRKEGQNVTLSCEQNLNHDAMYWYRQDPGQGLRLIYYSQIVNDFQKGDIAEGYSVSREKKESFPLTVTSAQKNPTAFYLCASSIGSENSPLHFGNGTRLTVT.

The rearrangement uses TRBV6-5 and TRBJ1-3; D is possibly TRBD1 (5 bases). The germline CDR1 and CDR2 sequences are MNHEY and SVGAGI. V lost 2 bases, J lost 8 bases, and 19 bases lay in between. The CDR3 contains 16 residues. CDR3 nucleotide sequence: TGTGCCAGCAGTTACAGGGGATCCGGGCACGTGGACACCATATATTTT. Encoded protein: CASSYRGSGHVDTIYF.

This clonotype was found a few times. V is TRBV2 and J is TRBJ1-5; the D is unclear. Germline CDR1 and CDR2: SNHLY and FYNNEI. The CDR3 runs 15 residues. Trimming cost V 11 bases and J 3 bases, with 20 bases left between them. The CDR3 nucleotides read TGTGCCCCGGGGAGACTCCTTCCGCACAATCAGCCCCAGCATTTT. This gives the protein CAPGRLLPHNQPQHF.